A selection of T cell receptor beta chains follows, all from one sample in a study of T-cell reconstitution after alpha-beta-depleted transplantation in children. TCRdb re-called the PCR reads through MiXCR, storing one row per CDR3 protein. The sample contains some 300,000 distinct CDR3 sequences, under 13% of which appear only once. Sample: PBMCs from the stem cell graft donor, taken from the stem cell graft. All receptors come from a human donor who donated a stem cell graft to a child with acute lymphoblastic leukemia. The CDR3 runs from the conserved cysteine through the conserved F or W. D genes are given only for firm matches. Size is stated for part of the rows, as once, few or many counts, or as a class when the clone is expanded.

j_call d_call clone_size v_call cdr3_nt cdr3_aa
TRBJ1-4 TRBD1 few TRBV4-3 TGCGCCAGCAGCCAAGATTTTGGGACAGCTAATGAAAAACTGTTTTTT CASSQDFGTANEKLFF
TRBJ2-3 - few TRBV7-2 TGTGCCAGCAGCTTAGTTTCAGCGGTAATGGGGACAGATACGCAGTATTTT CASSLVSAVMGTDTQYF
TRBJ2-5 - many TRBV9 TGTGCCAGCAGCGTAGGGACAATCAGGGAGACCCAGTACTTC CASSVGTIRETQYF
TRBJ2-1 TRBD2 many TRBV7-2 TGTGCCAACTCCTTGATTAGAGGGAGGGCCCAATCAGTTTACAATGAGCAGTTCTTC CANSLIRGRAQSVYNEQFF
TRBJ2-1 TRBD1 - TRBV5-1 TGCGCCAGCAGCTTCTCTCAGGACAGGGCGGGAGAGCAGTTCTTC CASSFSQDRAGEQFF
TRBJ2-3 - - TRBV29-1 TGCAGCGTACGGACAGTTTTTTCTAGCACAGATACGCAGTATTTT CSVRTVFSSTDTQYF
TRBJ2-3 - few TRBV7-9 TGTGCCAGCAGCTTAGGCGCCGGTCCCACAGATACGCAGTATTTT CASSLGAGPTDTQYF
TRBJ1-1 - many TRBV5-1 TGCGCCAGCAGCTTGGCAGGGCACGAAACTGAAGCTTTCTTT CASSLAGHETEAFF
TRBJ2-1 - few TRBV27 TGTGCCAGCAGTTTCCGGGACGCATACAATGAGCAGTTCTTC CASSFRDAYNEQFF
TRBJ2-1 TRBD2 - TRBV4-3 TGCGCCAGCAGCCCGAATTTCCCGAGCGGGAGCGGGGCCAATGAGCAGTTCTTC CASSPNFPSGSGANEQFF
TRBJ2-7 TRBD2 few TRBV11-2 TGTGCCAGCAGCTATCCCTCGACTAGCGGGAGCTCCTACGAGCAGTACTTC CASSYPSTSGSSYEQYF
TRBJ2-2 - - TRBV28 TGTGCCAGCAGACCCCAGGGGTGGGGTAAAAACACCGGGGAGCTGTTTTTT CASRPQGWGKNTGELFF
TRBJ2-1 TRBD2 few TRBV5-1 TGCGCCAGCAGCTTGGGTGGAGCACTAGCGTGGGAGGATGAGCAGTTCTTC CASSLGGALAWEDEQFF
TRBJ1-1 - few TRBV14 TGTGCCAGCAGCCAAGAGGGGACGGGGGGGAACACTGAAGCTTTCTTT CASSQEGTGGNTEAFF
TRBJ2-1 TRBD1 - TRBV5-1 TGCGCCAGCAGCCCAGGGACAGGGACCCACAATGAGCAGTTCTTC CASSPGTGTHNEQFF
TRBJ2-1 TRBD2 few TRBV11-1 TGTGCCAGCAGCTTAGCGAGGCTAGCGGGAGGCTCCTACAATGAGCAGTTCTTC CASSLARLAGGSYNEQFF
TRBJ2-7 - few TRBV10-3 TGTGCCATCAGCCAGGACAGCTCCTACGAGCAGTACTTC CAISQDSSYEQYF
TRBJ2-1 TRBD2 many TRBV19 TGTGCCAGTACCGCTCTAGCGGGAGCCGTCAATGAGCAGTTCTTC CASTALAGAVNEQFF
TRBJ2-2 - - TRBV29-1 TGCAGCGGCATCAGTGGTAGGACCGGGGAGCTGTTTTTT CSGISGRTGELFF
TRBJ2-2 TRBD1 - TRBV20-1 TGCAGTGCTAGAGCCAGACAGGGGGTCTACACCGGGGAGCTGTTTTTT CSARARQGVYTGELFF
TRBJ1-1 - - TRBV12-3/TRBV12-4 TGTGCCAGCGGTCTGACACGAGCGGCCACTGAAGCTTTCTTT CASGLTRAATEAFF